Listed here are 12 T cell receptor beta chains from one sample, sequenced in a study of CD4 T cells in relation to SARS-CoV-2 and coronaviruses. Unexposed donor CD4+ T cells date from 2011-2018, before the COVID-19 pandemic. After about 11 days of culture, CD4+ T cells were isolated. Sequenced by immunoSEQ multiplex PCR; TCRdb stores in-frame clones only, minus some. The sample consists of about 26,000 clones, 73% of them appearing once. Their cognate antigens are unknown. The material sequenced was CD4+ T cells from PBMCs, cultured in vitro. The origin of the receptors is a human donor in good health.

The J gene is TRBJ2-3, the V gene TRBV5-6; no firm D call. V lost 4 bases and J lost 4, with 7 bases in between. From germline, CDR1 is SGHDT and CDR2 YYEEEE. CDR3 length: 12 residues. The CDR3 coding sequence is TGTGCCAGCAGCCGTATGTCAGATACGCAGTATTTT. As protein: CASSRMSDTQYF.

The chain has TRBV6-2 or TRBV6-3 and TRBJ2-3; 7 bases line up with TRBD1. CDR1 is MNHEY, CDR2 SVGEGT, per germline. Germline trimming cut 6 bases from V and 2 bases from J; bases unmatched to any gene: 2. The CDR3 loop spans 13 amino acids. CDR3 DNA: TGTGCCAGCAGCGGGACAGACACAGATACGCAGTATTTT. Its translation: CASSGTDTDTQYF.

J is TRBJ2-5 and V is TRBV7-8; 11 positions match TRBD1. The V gene end was trimmed by 1 base and the J gene end by 5 bases; junction bases not matched to a gene: 15. CDR1 is SGHVS, CDR2 FQNEAQ, per germline. The CDR3 has 19 amino acids. Here the CDR3 DNA reads TGTGCCAGCAGCTTAGGTTTGGCTAGCGGGACAGGGGGAAGGGAGACCCAGTACTTC. It encodes CASSLGLASGTGGRETQYF.

The chain has TRBV2 and TRBJ2-7; no definite D call. Trimming cost V 5 bases and J 6 bases, with 11 bases left between them. CDR3 length: 12 amino acids. Germline CDR1 reads SNHLY; CDR2 reads FYNNEI. The CDR3 is CASSITGLEQYF. As DNA, the CDR3 is TGTGCCAGCAGTATAACGGGTCTCGAGCAGTACTTC.

This clone was counted a few times. The genes are TRBV18 and TRBJ1-4; D not resolved. This CDR3 region has 13 residues. V dropped 2 bases and J dropped 6 bases, with 7 bases sitting between them. Germline assignment: CDR1 KGHSH and CDR2 LQKENI. CDR3 bases: TGTGCCAGCTCACCATTGAAAGATGAAAAACTGTTTTTT. Its protein product is CASSPLKDEKLFF.

The rearrangement links TRBV6-5 to TRBJ2-3; TRBD2 aligns across 10 bases. CDR3 size: 15 residues. From germline, CDR1 is MNHEY and CDR2 SVGAGI. V shed 8 bases, J shed 4 bases, and the junction held 9 bases outside the gene matches. CDR3 coding DNA: TGTGCCAGCCAGGCTAGCGGGAGTATCGCAGATACGCAGTATTTT. Protein sequence: CASQASGSIADTQYF.

The rearrangement joins TRBV11-2 to TRBJ2-2, with D unclear. Germline V gene data show CDR1 as SGHAT and CDR2 as FQNNGV. Trimming pared 2 bases from V and 6 bases from J, leaving 10 bases between. The CDR3 is made up of 14 amino acids. CDR3 region: CASSLRSPAGELFF. The CDR3 region has the DNA TGTGCCAGCAGCTTAAGATCCCCCGCCGGGGAGCTGTTTTTT.

The CDR3 nucleotides are TGTGCCAGCAGCCAAGGGGCGACAGGGTGGGAGACCCAGTACTTC. Translated: CASSQGATGWETQYF. The chain links TRBV14 to TRBJ2-5, with TRBD1 identical over 7 bases. The J segment lost 5 bases and the V segment lost 1 base, leaving 7 bases of the junction unmatched. The CDR3 sequence is 15 residues long. From germline, CDR1 is SGHDN and CDR2 FVKESK.

The V and J genes are TRBV6-6 and TRBJ2-1; TRBD2 is a possible D gene (5 bases). Germline CDR1 and CDR2: MNHNY and SVGAGI (reference sequence). The length of the CDR3 is 13 residues. Trimming took 6 bases from V and 5 from J, leaving 11 bases between them. The CDR3 sequence is CASSSGLNNEQFF. The DNA of the CDR3 is TGTGCCAGCAGCTCCGGACTGAACAATGAGCAGTTCTTC.

The genes are TRBV5-4 and TRBJ1-2; D not resolved. V was pared by 3 bases and J by 9 bases, with 9 bases between. The CDR3 loop spans 11 amino acids. Germline CDR1 reads SGHNT; CDR2 reads YYREEE (reference sequence). The CDR3 nucleotides read TGTGCCAGCAGCTCCCTAGGAAGCTACACCTTC. Amino acid sequence: CASSSLGSYTF. Complete variable domain (other parts from reference TRBV5-4 and TRBJ1-2): ETGVTQSPTHLIKTRGQQVTLRCSSQSGHNTVSWYQQALGQGPQFIFQYYREEENGRGNFPPRFSGLQFPNYSSELNVNALELDDSALYLCASSSLGSYTFGSGTRLTVV.

The chain carries TRBV19 and TRBJ1-3, with D tentatively TRBD1 (6 bases). V dropped 0 bases and J dropped 1 base, with 10 bases sitting between them. The CDR3 is 16 residues long. Germline values: CDR1 LNHDA, CDR2 SQIVND (reference sequence). CDR3 region: CASSIDLGASGNTIYF. The CDR3 DNA reads as TGTGCCAGTAGTATAGATCTGGGGGCTTCTGGAAACACCATATATTTT.

The chain couples TRBV27 to TRBJ2-1, with a tentative D call TRBD1 (6 bases). V was shortened by 8 bases and J by 7 bases, with 12 bases between the two germline ends. The CDR3 loop spans 12 amino acids. Germline V CDR1 and CDR2: MNHEY, SMNVEV (reference sequence). CDR3 residues: CASSTRGNEQFF. CDR3 coding DNA: TGTGCCAGCTCCACCAGGGGTAATGAGCAGTTCTTC.